Below are 3 T cell receptor beta chains sequenced from a single sample in a study of regulatory T cells in long-lasting Graves disease. Time point indicated: newly diagnosed GD, antithyroid drugs for less than 3 months. Construction of the TCR library relied on RNA isolated from PBMCs. Through Arm-PCR of CDR3 regions and iRepertoire HTBI primers, TCR beta libraries were built. Each CDR3 protein is one row after TCRdb ran MiXCR on the multiplex PCR reads. The repertoire holds 400,000 to 500,000 distinct CDR3 sequences, with 16% as singletons. The data also belong to a second study, concerning T cells in Graves' hyperthyroidism and ophthalmopathy.

The input for sequencing was peripheral blood mononuclear cells (PBMCs), taken at new diagnosis, from a patient treated with antithyroid drugs. The origin of the receptors is a woman aged 18-35 years with Graves disease.

At least ten counts were recorded for this clonotype. The chain uses TRBV20-1 and TRBJ2-1; 8 bases align to TRBD2. Trimming took 1 base from V and 8 from J; bases not matched to a gene: 10. The CDR3 has 15 amino acids. CDR1 DFQATT and CDR2 SNEGSKA come from the germline V gene (reference sequence). The chain's CDR3 is CSARGEIGRADEQFF. DNA of the CDR3: TGCAGTGCTAGAGGGGAAATCGGGAGGGCGGATGAGCAGTTCTTC.

In its sample, this clonotype was seen many times. The rearrangement joins TRBV18 to TRBJ2-1, with TRBD1 identical over 7 bases. This CDR3 contains 14 residues. Trimming took 3 bases from V and 6 from J; bases not matched to a gene: 5. CDR1 and CDR2 (germline): KGHSH, LQKENI. CDR3: CASSPMTGSNEQFF. The DNA of the CDR3 is TGTGCCAGCTCACCCATGACAGGGAGCAATGAGCAGTTCTTC. Variable domain in full (rest from reference TRBV18 and TRBJ2-1): NAGVMQNPRHLVRRRGQEARLRCSPMKGHSHVYWYRQLPEEGLKFMVYLQKENIIDESGMPKERFSAEFPKEGPSILRIQQVVRGDSAAYFCASSPMTGSNEQFFGPGTRLTVL.

This clonotype appeared once. The chain links TRBV4-1 to TRBJ2-3; a weak D match, TRBD1 (6 bases). This CDR3 comprises 14 residues. Germline CDR1 is MGHRA and CDR2 is YSYEKL. Trimming stripped 5 bases from V and 3 bases from J, with 12 bases between. CDR3 protein: CASSSPGVTDTQYF. The CDR3 nucleotides read TGCGCCAGCAGCAGTCCAGGGGTTACAGATACGCAGTATTTT.